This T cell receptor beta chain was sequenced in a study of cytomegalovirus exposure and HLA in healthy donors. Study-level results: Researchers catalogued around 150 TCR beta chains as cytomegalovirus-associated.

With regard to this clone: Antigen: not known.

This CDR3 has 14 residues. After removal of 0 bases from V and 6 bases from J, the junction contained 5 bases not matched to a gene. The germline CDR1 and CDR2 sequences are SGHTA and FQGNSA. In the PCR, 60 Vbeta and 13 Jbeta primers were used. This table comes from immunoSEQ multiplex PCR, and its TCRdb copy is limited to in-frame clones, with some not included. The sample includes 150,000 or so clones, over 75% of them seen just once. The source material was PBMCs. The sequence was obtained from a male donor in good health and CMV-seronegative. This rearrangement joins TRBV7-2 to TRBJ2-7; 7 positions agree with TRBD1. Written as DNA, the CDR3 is TGTGCCAGCAGCTTAGCCAGGGGGAACGGCGAGCAGTACTTC. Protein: CASSLARGNGEQYF.